The rows below give T cell receptor beta chains drawn from one sample of a study of control samples from healthy donors and cancer patients. Sequencing used immunoSEQ multiplex PCR; TCRdb keeps in-frame clones, though not all of them. The data hold about 180,000 clones, with 90% to 95% observed a single time. The sequencing sample was made of blood. The receptors shown here come from a man aged 25 to 40 in good health. The CDR3 runs from the conserved cysteine through the conserved F or W. The D gene is left open where the match is weak. Not every row has a clone size; where given, it reads once, few, many or a size class.

size	J	D	V	DNA	CDR3
NA	TRBJ2-1	TRBD2	TRBV9	TGTGCCAGCAGCGTAGCTGGGTTGGCTAGCGGGGACAATGAGCAGTTCTTC	CASSVAGLASGDNEQFF
NA	TRBJ1-1	NA	TRBV6-5	TGTGCCACCCACTTATTTCGAATTCGGCACGCTGAAGCTTTCTTT	CATHLFRIRHAEAFF
NA	TRBJ1-2	TRBD1	TRBV2	TGTGCCAGCAGTGAAGGCAGGGGGTACTATGGCTACACCTTC	CASSEGRGYYGYTF
NA	TRBJ2-7	NA	TRBV19	TGTGCCAGTAGGAAACAGGGATCCAGCTACGAGCAGTACTTC	CASRKQGSSYEQYF
NA	TRBJ2-5	NA	TRBV28	TGTGCGACCGGACAGTTCCAAGAGACCCAGTACTTC	CATGQFQETQYF
NA	TRBJ1-4	TRBD1	TRBV6-1	TGTGCCAGCAGTGACAGGGGGCCAAGTAATGAAAAACTGTTTTTT	CASSDRGPSNEKLFF
NA	TRBJ2-5	NA	TRBV6-5	TGTGCCAGCAGCCTTCGTCAAGAGACCCAGTACTTC	CASSLRQETQYF
once	TRBJ2-5	TRBD2	TRBV5-1	TGCGCCAGCAGCTTGGGTCTAGCGGGAGATGGAGAGACCCAGTACTTC	CASSLGLAGDGETQYF
NA	TRBJ1-1	NA	TRBV4-1	TGCGCCAGCAGCCACGACAGGTCTGGGAGCACTGAAGCTTTCTTT	CASSHDRSGSTEAFF
NA	TRBJ1-5	NA	TRBV27	TGTGCCAGCGGGCTAACAGGAAACAATCAGCCCCAGCATTTT	CASGLTGNNQPQHF
NA	TRBJ2-2	TRBD2	TRBV4-2	TGTGCCAGCAGCCAAGGCCTAGCGGGAGGGAAGAACACCGGGGAGCTGTTTTTT	CASSQGLAGGKNTGELFF
NA	TRBJ1-2	TRBD1	TRBV9	TGTGCCAGCAGCGTTTCGACAGGGGGCTATGGCTACACCTTC	CASSVSTGGYGYTF
few	TRBJ1-2	NA	TRBV30	TGTGCCTGGAGTCAGGCCAGGGGTTTGAGGACCTATGGCTACACCTTC	CAWSQARGLRTYGYTF
NA	TRBJ1-1	NA	TRBV28	TGTGCCAGCAGTCACAGCCGGACGGTGAACACTGAAGCTTTCTTT	CASSHSRTVNTEAFF
NA	TRBJ2-3	NA	TRBV6-5	TGTGCCAGCAAATCGTTGGGAGCCGATACGCAGTATTTT	CASKSLGADTQYF
NA	TRBJ1-5	TRBD1	TRBV28	TGTGCCAGCAGTTTACTGACAGGGAAACAGCCCCAGCATTTT	CASSLLTGKQPQHF
few	TRBJ1-5	TRBD1	TRBV5-5	TGTGCCAGCAGCCAGAGGACAGGAGGGAATCAGCCCCAGCATTTT	CASSQRTGGNQPQHF
once	TRBJ2-7	NA	TRBV7-9	TGTGCCAGCAGCTTCACGGGGGAAATGGGCGAGCAGTACTTC	CASSFTGEMGEQYF
NA	TRBJ2-3	TRBD2	TRBV5-4	TGTGCCAGCAGCCCAACTAGCGGCACAGATACGCAGTATTTT	CASSPTSGTDTQYF
NA	TRBJ2-7	NA	TRBV19	TGTGCCAGTAGTATTGGGCCGAATTCCCCCTACTACGAGCAGTACTTC	CASSIGPNSPYYEQYF
NA	TRBJ1-1	NA	TRBV2	TGTGCCAGCAGTGGAGGTAGGACTGAAGCTTTCTTT	CASSGGRTEAFF
NA	TRBJ2-7	TRBD2	TRBV6-2/TRBV6-3	TGTGCCAGCAGTTACTCTAGCGGGGGCTACTCCTACGAGCAGTATTTC	CASSYSSGGYSYEQYF
NA	TRBJ1-2	NA	TRBV6-4	TGTGCCAGCAGTTCCGGCAACTATGGCTACACCTTC	CASSSGNYGYTF
NA	TRBJ2-7	NA	TRBV11-2	TGTGCCAGCAGCTTAGAAAGCCTATACGAGCAGTACTTC	CASSLESLYEQYF